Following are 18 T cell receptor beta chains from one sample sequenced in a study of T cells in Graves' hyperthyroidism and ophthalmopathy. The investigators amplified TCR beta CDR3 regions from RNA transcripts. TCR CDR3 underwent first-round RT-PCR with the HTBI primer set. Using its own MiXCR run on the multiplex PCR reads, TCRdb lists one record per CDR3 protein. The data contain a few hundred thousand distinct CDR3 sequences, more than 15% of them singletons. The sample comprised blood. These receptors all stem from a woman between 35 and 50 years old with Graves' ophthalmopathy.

CDR3 in amino acids: CSVALFNTEAFF. Here the CDR3 DNA reads TGCAGCGTTGCGCTCTTCAACACTGAAGCTTTCTTT. V is TRBV29-1 and J is TRBJ1-1; D unresolved. Germline CDR1 reads SQVTM; CDR2 reads ANQGSEA. V was trimmed by 4 bases and J by 2 bases, leaving 8 bases between them. The CDR3 sequence is 12 residues long.

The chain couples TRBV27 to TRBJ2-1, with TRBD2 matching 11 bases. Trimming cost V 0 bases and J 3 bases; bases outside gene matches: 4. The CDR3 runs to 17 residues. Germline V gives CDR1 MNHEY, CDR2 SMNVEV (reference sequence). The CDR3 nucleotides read TGTGCCAGCAGTTTATCGATGACTAGCGGGATCTACAATGAGCAGTTCTTC. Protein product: CASSLSMTSGIYNEQFF.

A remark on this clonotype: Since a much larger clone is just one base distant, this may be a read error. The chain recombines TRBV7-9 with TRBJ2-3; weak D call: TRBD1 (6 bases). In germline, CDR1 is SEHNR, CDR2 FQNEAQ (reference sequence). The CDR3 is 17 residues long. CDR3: CASSSRTLGRRTDTQCF. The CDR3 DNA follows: TGTGCCAGCAGCTCACGAACTTTGGGCCGGAGGACAGATACGCAGTGTTTT.

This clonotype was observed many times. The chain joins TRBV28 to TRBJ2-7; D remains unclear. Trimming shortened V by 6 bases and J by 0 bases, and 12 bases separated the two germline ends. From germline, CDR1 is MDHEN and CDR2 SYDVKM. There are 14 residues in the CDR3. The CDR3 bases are TGTGCCAGCAGGTTCTCCAGTGCCTCCTACGAGCAGTACTTC. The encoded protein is CASRFSSASYEQYF.

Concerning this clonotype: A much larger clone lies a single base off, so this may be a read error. The CDR3 sequence: CASSPLGRPSGHTF. The DNA for the CDR3 is TGTGCCAGCAGTCCTCTGGGACGGCCCTCTGGCCACACCTTC. J is TRBJ1-2 and V is TRBV27; D is perhaps TRBD1 (5 bases). The CDR3 spans 14 residues. Per germline, CDR1 MNHEY and CDR2 SMNVEV (reference sequence).

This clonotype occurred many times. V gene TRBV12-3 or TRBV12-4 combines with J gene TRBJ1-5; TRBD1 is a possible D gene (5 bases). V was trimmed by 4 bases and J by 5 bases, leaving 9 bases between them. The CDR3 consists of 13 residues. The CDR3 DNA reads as TGTGCCAGCAGTTGGGGGGGGGATCAGCCCCAGCATTTT. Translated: CASSWGGDQPQHF.

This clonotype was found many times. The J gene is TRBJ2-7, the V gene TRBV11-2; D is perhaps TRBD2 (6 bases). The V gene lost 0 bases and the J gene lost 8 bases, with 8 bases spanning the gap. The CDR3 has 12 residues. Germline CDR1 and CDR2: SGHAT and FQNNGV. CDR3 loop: CASSLEGRKQYF. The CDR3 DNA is TGTGCCAGCAGCTTAGAAGGGAGGAAGCAGTACTTC.

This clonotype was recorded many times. The CDR3, as DNA: TGTGCCAGCAGTTACTCAATCGGACTGTCGGCTGAAGCTTTCTTT. This translates into CASSYSIGLSAEAFF. The chain carries TRBV6-6 and TRBJ1-1; D call uncertain. This CDR3 has 15 amino acids. Germline values: CDR1 MNHNY, CDR2 SVGAGI (reference sequence). V lost 0 bases and J lost 6, with 14 bases in between.

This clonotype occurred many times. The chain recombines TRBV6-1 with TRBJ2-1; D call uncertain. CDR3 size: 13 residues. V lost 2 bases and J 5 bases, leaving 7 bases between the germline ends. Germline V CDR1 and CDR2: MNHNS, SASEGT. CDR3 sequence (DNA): TGTGCCAGCAGTGAAAGGGCAAACAATGAGCAGTTCTTC. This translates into CASSERANNEQFF.

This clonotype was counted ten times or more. The CDR3 loop is CASQRTSGPYNEQFF. The CDR3 nucleotides are TGTGCCAGCCAAAGAACTAGCGGGCCCTACAATGAGCAGTTCTTC. This chain connects TRBV3-1 to TRBJ2-1, with 9 bases aligning to TRBD2. This CDR3 comprises 15 residues. CDR1 LGHDT and CDR2 YNNKEL come from the germline V gene (reference sequence). V dropped 8 bases and J dropped 2; count of bases not matched to a gene: 7.

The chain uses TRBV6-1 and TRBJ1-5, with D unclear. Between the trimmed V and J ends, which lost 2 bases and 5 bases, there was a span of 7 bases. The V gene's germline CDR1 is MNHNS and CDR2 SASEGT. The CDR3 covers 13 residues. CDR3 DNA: TGTGCCAGCAGTGAATGGGGTGATCAGCCCCAGCATTTT. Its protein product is CASSEWGDQPQHF.

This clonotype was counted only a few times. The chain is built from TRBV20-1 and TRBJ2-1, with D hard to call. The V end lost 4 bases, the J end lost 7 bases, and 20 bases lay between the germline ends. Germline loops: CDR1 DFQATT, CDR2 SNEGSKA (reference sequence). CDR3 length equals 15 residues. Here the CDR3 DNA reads TGCAGTGCTACCGGACGGGCTCCACCTCGTAATGAGCAGTTCTTC. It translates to CSATGRAPPRNEQFF.

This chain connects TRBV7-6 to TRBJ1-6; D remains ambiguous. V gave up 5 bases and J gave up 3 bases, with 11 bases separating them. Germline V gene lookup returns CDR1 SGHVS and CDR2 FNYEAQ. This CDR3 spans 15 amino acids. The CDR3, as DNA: TGTGCCAGCAGCCCAGAATCTGGCTATAATTCACCCCTCCACTTT. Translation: CASSPESGYNSPLHF.

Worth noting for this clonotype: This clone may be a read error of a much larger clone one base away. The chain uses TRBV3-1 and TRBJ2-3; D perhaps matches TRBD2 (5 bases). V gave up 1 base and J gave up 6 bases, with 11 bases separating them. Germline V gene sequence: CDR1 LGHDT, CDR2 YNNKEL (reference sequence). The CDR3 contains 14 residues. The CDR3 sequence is CASSQGSEADTQYF. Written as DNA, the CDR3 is TGTGCCAGCAGCCAAGGTTCGGAGGCCGATACGCAGTATTTT.

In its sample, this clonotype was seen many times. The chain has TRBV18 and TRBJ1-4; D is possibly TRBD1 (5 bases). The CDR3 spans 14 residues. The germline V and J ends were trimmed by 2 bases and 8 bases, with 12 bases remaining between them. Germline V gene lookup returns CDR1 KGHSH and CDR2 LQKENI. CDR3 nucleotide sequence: TGTGCCAGCTCACCAGCAGGGCTGAGCGAAAAACTGTTTTTT. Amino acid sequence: CASSPAGLSEKLFF.

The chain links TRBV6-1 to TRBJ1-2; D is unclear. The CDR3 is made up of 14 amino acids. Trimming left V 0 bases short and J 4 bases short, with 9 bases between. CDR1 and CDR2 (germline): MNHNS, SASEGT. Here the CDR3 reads CASSEAGLSYGYTF. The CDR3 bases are TGTGCCAGCAGTGAAGCTGGGCTGAGCTATGGCTACACCTTC.

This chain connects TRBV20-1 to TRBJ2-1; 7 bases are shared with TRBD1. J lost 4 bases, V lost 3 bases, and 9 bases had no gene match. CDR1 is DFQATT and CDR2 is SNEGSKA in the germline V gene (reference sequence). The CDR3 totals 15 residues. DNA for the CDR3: TGCAGTGCTAGGAAAGAGCAGGGGGTTTACAATGAGCAGTTCTTC. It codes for CSARKEQGVYNEQFF.

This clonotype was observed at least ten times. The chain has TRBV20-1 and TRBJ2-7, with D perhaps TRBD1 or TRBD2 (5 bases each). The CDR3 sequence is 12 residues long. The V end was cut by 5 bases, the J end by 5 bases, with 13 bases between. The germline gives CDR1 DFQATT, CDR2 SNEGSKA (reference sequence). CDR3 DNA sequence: TGCAGTGCTTGGGACCCGAACCACGAGCAGTACTTC. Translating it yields CSAWDPNHEQYF.